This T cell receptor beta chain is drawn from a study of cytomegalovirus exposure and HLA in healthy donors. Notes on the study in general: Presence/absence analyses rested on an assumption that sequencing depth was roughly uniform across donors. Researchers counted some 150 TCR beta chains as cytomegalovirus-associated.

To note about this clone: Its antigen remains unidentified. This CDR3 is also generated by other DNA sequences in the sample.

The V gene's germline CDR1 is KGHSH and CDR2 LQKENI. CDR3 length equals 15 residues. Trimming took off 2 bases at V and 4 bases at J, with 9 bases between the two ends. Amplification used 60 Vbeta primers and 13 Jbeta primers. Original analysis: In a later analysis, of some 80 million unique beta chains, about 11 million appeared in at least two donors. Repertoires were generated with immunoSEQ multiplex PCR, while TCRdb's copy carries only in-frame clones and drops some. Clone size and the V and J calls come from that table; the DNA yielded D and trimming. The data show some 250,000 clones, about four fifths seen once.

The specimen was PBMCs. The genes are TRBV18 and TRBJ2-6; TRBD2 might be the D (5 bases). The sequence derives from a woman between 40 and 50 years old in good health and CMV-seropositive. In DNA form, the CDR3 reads TGTGCCAGCTCACCATCCGGGGTGGGGGCCAACGTCCTGACTTTC. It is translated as CASSPSGVGANVLTF.